Shown below are 7 T cell receptor beta chains from a single sample sequenced in a study of cytomegalovirus exposure and HLA in healthy donors. The study ran its PCR with 60 Vbeta and 13 Jbeta primers. The assay was immunoSEQ multiplex PCR, and TCRdb's table has in-frame clones only and misses some. The top ten hold roughly 2.8% of the sample, which has approximately 190,000 clones, 75% to 90% seen once. The sample consisted of PBMCs. The receptors were sampled from a woman between 45 and 60 years old in good health and CMV-seropositive.

This chain connects TRBV6-5 to TRBJ1-2; 7 bases map to TRBD1. Germline V CDR1 and CDR2: MNHEY, SVGAGI. This CDR3 is 14 amino acids long. The J segment lost 5 bases and the V segment lost 6 bases, leaving 9 bases of the junction unmatched. The chain's CDR3 is CASSRKQGSYGYTF. CDR3 coding DNA: TGTGCCAGCAGCCGAAAACAGGGGAGTTATGGCTACACCTTC.

The rearrangement links TRBV2 to TRBJ1-2; TRBD1 agrees at 7 bases. This CDR3 has 13 amino acids. Germline CDR1 and CDR2: SNHLY and FYNNEI. V shed 3 bases and J 2 bases; nucleotides not matched to a gene: 0. CDR3 bases: TGTGCCAGCAGTGAGGGACAGAACTATGGCTACACCTTC. This sequence encodes CASSEGQNYGYTF.

The V gene is TRBV5-1, the J gene TRBJ1-4; 7 bases map to TRBD1. V lost 4 bases and J lost 0; bases outside the gene matches: 6. The CDR3 totals 16 residues. Per germline, CDR1 SGHRS and CDR2 YFSETQ. Here the CDR3 DNA reads TGCGCCAGCAGCACCGGGACAGCCCCAACTAATGAAAAACTGTTTTTT. Translation: CASSTGTAPTNEKLFF.

The chain is built from TRBV6-1 and TRBJ2-5; TRBD2 aligns across 14 bases. Trimming took 5 bases from V and 3 from J; bases not matched to a gene: 2. Germline assignment: CDR1 MNHNS and CDR2 SASEGT. CDR3 size: 15 residues. The CDR3 coding sequence is TGTGCCAGCAGTACGGGACTAGCGGGGGAAGAGACCCAGTACTTC. This translates into CASSTGLAGEETQYF.

The chain joins TRBV7-2 to TRBJ1-2, with D perhaps matching TRBD1 (5 bases). This CDR3 contains 11 residues. Germline lookup yields CDR1 SGHTA and CDR2 FQGNSA. Trimming left V 4 bases short and J 7 bases short, with 7 bases between. The CDR3 loop is CASSSGGGYTF. CDR3 bases: TGTGCCAGCAGCTCCGGGGGTGGCTACACCTTC. The entire variable domain, with the rest obtained from reference TRBV7-2 and TRBJ1-2, is as follows: GAGVSQSPSNKVTEKGKDVELRCDPISGHTALYWYRQSLGQGLEFLIYFQGNSAPDKSGLPSDRFSAERTGGSVSTLTIQRTQQEDSAVYLCASSSGGGYTFGSGTRLTVV.

This chain uses TRBV27 with TRBJ2-5; TRBD1 agrees at 9 bases. V lost 7 bases and J lost 0; bases outside the gene matches: 3. From germline, CDR1 is MNHEY and CDR2 SMNVEV (reference sequence). The CDR3 contains 14 residues. The CDR3 spells CASMTGGNQETQYF. CDR3 DNA sequence: TGTGCCAGCATGACAGGGGGTAACCAAGAGACCCAGTACTTC.

This clone was observed a single time. V gene TRBV6-5 combines with J gene TRBJ1-4, with 7 positions matching TRBD1. CDR1 and CDR2 from the germline V gene are MNHEY and SVGAGI. The CDR3 is 14 residues long. The J segment lost 5 bases and the V segment lost 6 bases, leaving 6 bases of the junction unmatched. Written as DNA, the CDR3 is TGTGCCAGCAGAAGGGACAGCATAAATGAAAAACTGTTTTTT. Residues: CASRRDSINEKLFF.